A selection of T cell receptor beta chains follows, all from one sample in a study of shared clonotypes between healthy human individuals. The protocol was immunoSEQ multiplex PCR, while the TCRdb copy is restricted to in-frame clones and leaves out a portion. The sample includes about 2.4 million clones, roughly 93% of them seen just once. Sequencing was performed on naive CD4+ T cells from PBMCs. The receptor set was obtained from a man aged 18-30 years in good health. Some clones in this sample may be carry-over from other donors' samples. Each CDR3 is given with its conserved first and last residue. A D gene is named only where the DNA matches it firmly. Not all rows give a size; the values are once, few, many and, for expanded clones, a class.

abundance,d_gene,v_gene,j_gene,CDR3nt,CDR3aa
NA,TRBD2,TRBV27,TRBJ2-7,TGTGCCAGCAGTCTCCCACCCACTAGCGGGAGAAACGAGCAGTACTTC,CASSLPPTSGRNEQYF
NA,TRBD2,TRBV7-2,TRBJ2-5,TGTGCCAGCAGCCCCCCGACTAGCGGGACGGGCGGGACCCAGTACTTC,CASSPPTSGTGGTQYF
NA,TRBD2,TRBV4-3,TRBJ2-3,TGCGCCAGCAGTAATAGCGGGAGGGGCACAGATACGCAGTATTTT,CASSNSGRGTDTQYF
NA,NA,TRBV18,TRBJ2-3,TGTGCCAGCTCGCAGGGGGCGGGAGCGGCAGATACGCAGTATTTT,CASSQGAGAADTQYF
few,NA,TRBV7-3,TRBJ1-1,TGTGCCAGCAGTTTCGACTGGAACACTGAAGCTTTCTTT,CASSFDWNTEAFF
NA,NA,TRBV6-5,TRBJ2-7,TGTGCCAGCAAAAACGGCCCCTACGAGCAGTACTTC,CASKNGPYEQYF
once,NA,TRBV30,TRBJ2-2,TGTGCCTGGACTTTTAGGGGTCGCTTGGGGCACGGGGAGCTGTTTTTT,CAWTFRGRLGHGELFF
NA,NA,TRBV7-8,TRBJ1-1,TGTGCCAGCAGCTTCTCGGGGAGGATGAACACTGAAGCTTTCTTT,CASSFSGRMNTEAFF
NA,NA,TRBV6-6,TRBJ2-3,TGTGCCAGCTGTCTTAGAGAAGGCACAGATACGCAGTATTTT,CASCLREGTDTQYF
NA,TRBD1,TRBV9,TRBJ1-5,TGTGCCAGCAGCATGACAGGGTTTCAGCCCCAGCATTTT,CASSMTGFQPQHF
few,NA,TRBV5-1,TRBJ2-2,TGCGCCAGCAGTTACAGCGCCGGGGAGCTGTTTTTT,CASSYSAGELFF
NA,NA,TRBV18,TRBJ1-1,TGTGCCAGCTCACCCGACGGGACGGAACGTTACACTGAAGCTTTCTTT,CASSPDGTERYTEAFF
NA,TRBD1,TRBV6-6,TRBJ2-7,TGTGCCAGCCGGACAGGGTATATCCACGAGCAGTACTTC,CASRTGYIHEQYF
NA,NA,TRBV5-1,TRBJ2-5,TGCGCCAGCAGCTTGAGCTTTCTTGCAGGCTCAGAGACCCAGTACTTC,CASSLSFLAGSETQYF
NA,NA,TRBV28,TRBJ1-2,TGTGCCAGCAGTCTTCGATCCTATGGCTACACCTTC,CASSLRSYGYTF
NA,NA,TRBV9,TRBJ2-2,TGTGCCAGCAGCGTAGAAGGGCCAAACGGGGAGCTGTTTTTT,CASSVEGPNGELFF
NA,TRBD2,TRBV18,TRBJ2-1,TGTGCCAGCTCCGCCCTACTAGCGGGGAACTACAATGAGCAGTTCTTC,CASSALLAGNYNEQFF
NA,NA,TRBV5-5,TRBJ1-2,TGTGCCAGCAGCCCCTGGCTAGGGGGGGCGGACTATGGCTACACCTTC,CASSPWLGGADYGYTF
NA,NA,TRBV29-1,TRBJ2-2,TGCAGCGTTGTTTTTTTTGCGGAAAACACCGGGGAGCTGTTTTTT,CSVVFFAENTGELFF
few,NA,TRBV19,TRBJ2-7,TGTGCCAGTAGTATAGCCACCCCCTACGAGCAGTACTTC,CASSIATPYEQYF
NA,TRBD2,TRBV5-4,TRBJ2-7,TGTGCCAGCAGCTTCGGTAGCGGGATTGGGGGCGAGCAGTACTTC,CASSFGSGIGGEQYF
NA,TRBD2,TRBV5-6,TRBJ2-3,TGTGCCAGCAGCCCGACTAGCGGGACAGATACGCAGTATTTT,CASSPTSGTDTQYF
NA,NA,TRBV6-1,TRBJ2-1,TGTGCCAGCAGTGCAGGGGCTAACTACAATGAGCAGTTCTTC,CASSAGANYNEQFF
NA,NA,TRBV30,TRBJ2-7,TGTGCCTGGAGTGTCACGGGGTACGAGCAGTACTTC,CAWSVTGYEQYF
NA,NA,TRBV28,TRBJ1-5,TGTGCCACCGCTAGGGGGAATCAGCCCCAGCATTTT,CATARGNQPQHF
NA,NA,TRBV6-5,TRBJ1-5,TGTGCCAGCAGCCGAACTAATAGCAATCAGCCCCAGCATTTT,CASSRTNSNQPQHF
once,NA,TRBV5-1,TRBJ2-1,TGCGCCAGCAGCCAAGGTCTGAGCTCCTACAATGAGCAGTTCTTC,CASSQGLSSYNEQFF
once,NA,TRBV28,TRBJ1-2,TGTGCCAGCAGGGCTACCAGTAGGGCCAGCTATGGCTACACCTTC,CASRATSRASYGYTF
NA,TRBD1,TRBV15,TRBJ1-2,TGTGCCACCAGCCGGACAGGGGCCTATGGCTACACCTTC,CATSRTGAYGYTF
once,NA,TRBV19,TRBJ1-2,TGTGCCAGTAGCCGACCGGGCCTCCCGGGCTATGGCTACACCTTC,CASSRPGLPGYGYTF
NA,NA,TRBV5-1,TRBJ2-7,TGCGCCAGCAGCGCGAGACAGGTTTTCGACGAGCAGTACTTC,CASSARQVFDEQYF
NA,NA,TRBV27,TRBJ2-7,TGTGCCAGCAGTTTGGCCCTTGGAGGGGGACCTTACGAGCAGTACTTC,CASSLALGGGPYEQYF
NA,NA,TRBV30,TRBJ1-3,TGTGCCTGGAGGGGGAGGGGGGAAGCTGCTGGAAACACCATATATTTT,CAWRGRGEAAGNTIYF
NA,TRBD1,TRBV5-4,TRBJ1-4,TGTGCCAGCAGCTTGGAATTAGAAACAGGGGAAACCTTT,CASSLELETGETF
NA,NA,TRBV20-1,TRBJ2-1,TGCAGTGCCCGCGGGCGGGAATTTCGGTTCTTC,CSARGREFRFF
once,NA,TRBV5-4,TRBJ2-7,TGTGCCAGCAGCTTCGGGCAGGGGAGGTTCGAGCAGTACTTC,CASSFGQGRFEQYF
NA,TRBD2,TRBV5-4,TRBJ2-2,TGTGCCAGCAGTTTTTTGAGGGCTAGCGGGAGTACCGGGGAGCTGTTTTTT,CASSFLRASGSTGELFF
NA,NA,TRBV28,TRBJ1-3,TGTGCCAGCAGCAAACGGGACACTGGAAACACCATATATTTT,CASSKRDTGNTIYF
NA,NA,TRBV29-1,TRBJ2-2,TGCAGCGTCGGGGAGGACACCGGGGAGCTGTTTTTT,CSVGEDTGELFF
NA,NA,TRBV10-1,TRBJ1-4,TGCGCCAGCATATTGGGAGGAGAAAAACTGTTTTTT,CASILGGEKLFF
NA,NA,TRBV7-9,TRBJ2-6,TGTGCCAGCAGCTTAGCGGGGTACGGGGCCAACGTCCTGACTTTC,CASSLAGYGANVLTF
NA,TRBD1,TRBV28,TRBJ2-7,TGTGCCAGCAGCAACTATTGGGGACAGAACGAGCAGTACTTC,CASSNYWGQNEQYF
NA,NA,TRBV9,TRBJ1-1,TGTGCCAGCAGCGTAGAGTTTTCGTACACTGAAGCTTTCTTT,CASSVEFSYTEAFF
NA,NA,TRBV9,TRBJ2-1,TGTGCCAGCAGCGTAACAAGCCGCTACAATGAGCAGTTCTTC,CASSVTSRYNEQFF
NA,TRBD1,TRBV18,TRBJ2-4,TGTGCCAGCTCGCCGACCCCCACAACCGGGACAGGGGGTCACATTCAGTACTTC,CASSPTPTTGTGGHIQYF
NA,NA,TRBV5-1,TRBJ2-1,TGCGCCAGCAGCTCGGAACCTGATCTGAGTCGGGGCAATGAGCAGTTCTTC,CASSSEPDLSRGNEQFF
NA,TRBD1,TRBV6-5,TRBJ1-1,TGTGCCAGCAGTTCGACAGGGTTTGAAGCTTTCTTT,CASSSTGFEAFF
few,NA,TRBV20-1,TRBJ1-2,TGCAGTGCGGTCCTCGGGCTTGGCTACACCTTC,CSAVLGLGYTF
NA,TRBD1,TRBV5-1,TRBJ2-7,TGCGCCAGCAGCTTGGGACAGGGGGCCTTAAGCTCCTACGAGCAGTACTTC,CASSLGQGALSSYEQYF
NA,NA,TRBV5-4,TRBJ2-1,TGTGCCAGCAGCTCTGGAAGTGCGATTGAGCAGTTCTTC,CASSSGSAIEQFF
NA,NA,TRBV7-2,TRBJ2-1,TGTGCCAGCAGCTCCGATAGCGGCTACAATGAGCAGTTCTTC,CASSSDSGYNEQFF
NA,TRBD1,TRBV27,TRBJ1-4,TGTGCCAGCAGTCGCGACAGGGCTGGAAATGAAAAACTGTTTTTT,CASSRDRAGNEKLFF
NA,NA,TRBV19,TRBJ1-5,TGTGCCAGTAGCCGGAACAGAGGCAATCAGCCCCAGCATTTT,CASSRNRGNQPQHF
NA,NA,TRBV7-9,TRBJ1-6,TGTGCCAGCAGACAGTCTAATTCACCCCTCCACTTT,CASRQSNSPLHF
NA,TRBD1,TRBV5-1,TRBJ1-6,TGCGCCAGCAGCTTAGCGACAGGGAATAATTCACCCCTCCACTTT,CASSLATGNNSPLHF
NA,TRBD2,TRBV5-1,TRBJ2-3,TGCGCCAGCAGCAGGACTAGCGGGAAGGTCACAGATACGCAGTATTTT,CASSRTSGKVTDTQYF